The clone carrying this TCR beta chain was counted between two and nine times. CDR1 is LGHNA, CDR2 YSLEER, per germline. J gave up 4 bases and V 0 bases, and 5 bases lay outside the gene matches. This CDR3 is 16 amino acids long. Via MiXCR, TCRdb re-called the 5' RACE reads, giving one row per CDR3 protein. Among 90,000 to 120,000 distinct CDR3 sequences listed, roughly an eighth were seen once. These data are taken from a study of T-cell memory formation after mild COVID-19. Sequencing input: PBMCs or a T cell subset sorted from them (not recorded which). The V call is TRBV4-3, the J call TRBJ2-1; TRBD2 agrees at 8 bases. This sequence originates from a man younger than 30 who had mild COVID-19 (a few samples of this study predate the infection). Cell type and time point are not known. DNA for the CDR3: TGCGCCAGCAGCCAAGAGGAGGGACTAGAGTACAATGAGCAGTTCTTC. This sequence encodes CASSQEEGLEYNEQFF.